This is a list of T cell receptor beta chains from one sample in a study of shared clonotypes between healthy human individuals. Sequenced by immunoSEQ multiplex PCR; TCRdb stores in-frame clones only, minus some. Of millions of clones detected, about 95% appear once; the ten largest clones hold roughly 1%. Sequencing used naive CD8+ T cells sorted from blood. The receptors were sampled from a man between 18 and 29 years old in good health. Each CDR3 is given without its conserved first and last residue.

v_call,j_call,cdr3_aa
TRBV16,TRBJ2-7,ASSHGTSGDYEQY
TRBV25-1,TRBJ2-3,ASSELAGEISTDTQY
TRBV6-1,TRBJ2-7,ASSEGTGGIEQY
TRBV7-6,TRBJ2-7,ASSFRAGQGLSYEQY
TRBV29-1,TRBJ2-1,SAREPTLYNEQF
TRBV7-6,TRBJ2-1,ASTRLADYNEQF
TRBV14,TRBJ1-2,ASSLTAEAGGYT
TRBV7-9,TRBJ1-1,ASSPLGGGLHTEAF
TRBV4-3,TRBJ2-7,ASSQSPGQGADGGYEQY
TRBV10-1,TRBJ2-5,ASSESLSGGQETQY
TRBV6-8,TRBJ1-2,ASITQDFGP
TRBV27,TRBJ1-1,ASQSGQINTEAF
TRBV6-1,TRBJ1-5,ASTGRDRAQPQH
TRBV10-1,TRBJ2-3,ASSESNLATDTQY
TRBV7-9,TRBJ2-5,ASSQRYIETQY
TRBV28,TRBJ2-2,ASSLPNRPNTGELF
TRBV12-5,TRBJ2-2,ATRGPANTGELF
TRBV5-4,TRBJ2-7,ASSLALAGSRSSYEQY
TRBV4-1,TRBJ1-5,ASSQNVQGNQPQH
TRBV5-1,TRBJ2-5,ASTQPGLAEETQY
TRBV9,TRBJ2-7,ASSAIDGYEQY
TRBV6-6,TRBJ1-1,ASSPSNTEAF
TRBV28,TRBJ2-2,ASSSHFASKSNTGELF
TRBV14,TRBJ2-7,ASSLLLGDLEQY
TRBV27,TRBJ1-5,ASSLQTSNQPQH
TRBV7-6,TRBJ1-2,ASSLVGQGAGVHGYT
TRBV13,TRBJ2-7,ASSFFENRGYEQY
TRBV6-5,TRBJ2-1,ASSSLAGGNNEQF
TRBV7-9,TRBJ2-1,ASSLSRQNPQNEQF
TRBV5-8,TRBJ2-7,ASSNRATYEQY
TRBV5-1,TRBJ2-7,ASSLVWDQPYEQY
TRBV5-8,TRBJ2-1,ASLDRLLNEQF